A selection of T cell receptor beta chains follows, all from one sample in a study of T cell repertoires in cytomegalovirus infection. Each CDR3 protein is one row after TCRdb ran MiXCR on the reads. The sample shows about 51,000 distinct CDR3 sequences, roughly a fifth of them seen only once. The antigens of these receptors remain unknown. Sequenced here: CD8+ T cells from cultured PBMCs, sampled from culture after CMV antigen stimulation. The receptors were gathered from a human donor in good health (CMV status not recorded). Some clones in this sample may be carry-over from other donors' samples. Each CDR3 is given with its conserved first and last residue. A D gene is named only where the DNA matches it firmly. The size entry is marked missing in some rows and otherwise reads once, few, many or a size class.

v_call	clone_size	d_call	j_call	cdr3_nt	cdr3_aa
TRBV11-2	.	.	TRBJ1-2	TGTGCCAGCAGCTTAACTTCGGACAGAAACTATGGCTACACCTTC	CASSLTSDRNYGYTF
TRBV14	.	TRBD2	TRBJ2-2	TGTGCCAGCAGCCAGATAGCGGGGGCGAACACCGGGGAGCTGTTTTTT	CASSQIAGANTGELFF
TRBV7-2	few	.	TRBJ1-1	TGTGCCAGCAGCTTGACAACGAACACTGAAGCTTTCTTT	CASSLTTNTEAFF
TRBV7-2	few	.	TRBJ2-5	TGTGCCAGCAGCCCCCTCCCGTCCGGAGTGATAGAGACCCAGTACTTC	CASSPLPSGVIETQYF
TRBV7-6	.	.	TRBJ2-3	TGTGCCAGCAGCTTAGATGGTTCTCTCGGCGATACGCAGTATTTT	CASSLDGSLGDTQYF
TRBV27	few	TRBD1	TRBJ1-2	TGTGCCATCCGGGACAGCTATGGCTACACCTTC	CAIRDSYGYTF
TRBV30	.	.	TRBJ2-3	TGTGCCTACCGAACTCCGGACTATACGCAGTATTTT	CAYRTPDYTQYF
TRBV27	few	TRBD1	TRBJ1-5	TGTGCCAGCAGTCAGGGGACAGGGCGCCAGCCCCAGCATTTT	CASSQGTGRQPQHF
TRBV7-2	few	.	TRBJ2-1	TGTGCCAGCAGCGTAGGATTCAATGAGCAGTTCTTC	CASSVGFNEQFF
TRBV7-2	few	.	TRBJ2-3	TGTGCCAGCAGCTTAGACTGGGGGCGCGACACAGATACGCAGTATTTT	CASSLDWGRDTDTQYF
TRBV12-3/TRBV12-4	few	.	TRBJ2-1	TGTGCCAGCAACGCCCGGGACAAATCCTACAATGAGCAGTTCTTC	CASNARDKSYNEQFF
TRBV12-3/TRBV12-4	.	TRBD1	TRBJ1-1	TGTGCCAGCAGAAAATCCGGGACAGGGTTAACTGAAGCTTTCTTT	CASRKSGTGLTEAFF
TRBV7-2	few	.	TRBJ2-1	TGTGCCAGCAGCCTTGGGACTTACAATGAGCAGTTCTTC	CASSLGTYNEQFF
TRBV11-2	.	.	TRBJ2-2	TGTGCCAGCACCCTGGCCAGGCACACCGGGGAGCTGTTTTTT	CASTLARHTGELFF
TRBV7-8	few	.	TRBJ1-4	TGTGCCAGCAGCTTAGTTCCAGGAAGAAATGAAAAACTGTTTTTT	CASSLVPGRNEKLFF
TRBV6-1	few	.	TRBJ2-5	TGTGCCAGCAGTGGGGACGACCAAGAGACCCAGTACTTC	CASSGDDQETQYF
TRBV7-2	.	.	TRBJ2-4	TGTGCCAGCAGCTTAGTGACGGGTGTCGCGGCAAATAAAAACATTCAGTACTTC	CASSLVTGVAANKNIQYF
TRBV28	.	.	TRBJ2-3	TGTGCCAGCAGCCGAATCCCAGATACGCAGTATTTT	CASSRIPDTQYF
TRBV7-2	.	.	TRBJ2-7	TGTGCCAGCAGCTTAGAGGGCAGTATACCCTACGAGCAGTACTTC	CASSLEGSIPYEQYF
TRBV11-2	.	.	TRBJ2-3	TGTGCCAGCAGCCCAGCGGGAAGGGGGGTCCCTAGCACAGATACGCAGTATTTT	CASSPAGRGVPSTDTQYF
TRBV20-1	few	.	TRBJ1-4	TGCAGTGTGGAAGGAGAAGAAAAACTGTTTTTT	CSVEGEEKLFF
TRBV5-4	.	.	TRBJ2-3	TGTGCCAGCAGCCGGACAGAGACGACAGATACGCAGTATTTT	CASSRTETTDTQYF
TRBV11-3	.	.	TRBJ2-5	TGTGCCAGCAGCTTGGGAGACTCCAAAGAGACCCAGTACTTC	CASSLGDSKETQYF
TRBV7-8	once	.	TRBJ1-4	TGTGCCAGCAGCTTAAACCCCGGGGTACCGCTAAGCCTTCTTAATGAAAAACTGTTTTTT	CASSLNPGVPLSLLNEKLFF
TRBV7-2	.	TRBD2	TRBJ2-7	TGTGCCAGCAGCTTAGCACCTACTAGCGGTGATTCAATCGAGCAGTACTTC	CASSLAPTSGDSIEQYF
TRBV7-2	few	TRBD2	TRBJ2-1	TGTGCCAGCAGCTTAAAAGGTCCAACGGGACTAGCGGGTTACTCCTACAATGAGCAGTTCTTC	CASSLKGPTGLAGYSYNEQFF
TRBV29-1	.	TRBD1	TRBJ1-4	TGCAGCGTTGAAGTCCCGGGACAGGGTCCTAATGAAAAACTGTTTTTT	CSVEVPGQGPNEKLFF
TRBV6-2/TRBV6-3	many	.	TRBJ2-1	TGTGCCAGCAGTTTCGGAATCTACAATGAGCAGTTCTTC	CASSFGIYNEQFF
TRBV7-8	.	TRBD1	TRBJ2-4	TGTGCCACGGCTCGGGACAGGGTCCCCAATTTAGCCAAAAACATTCAGTACTTC	CATARDRVPNLAKNIQYF
TRBV6-5	few	.	TRBJ1-5	TGTGCCAGCAGTTACTCGTCAGGGTCAAATCAGCCCCAGCATTTT	CASSYSSGSNQPQHF
TRBV10-3	.	.	TRBJ1-5	TGTGCCATCAGTGAGGTCGGGACCCCAGGCAATCAGCCCCAGCATTTT	CAISEVGTPGNQPQHF
TRBV12-3/TRBV12-4	.	.	TRBJ2-5	TGTGCCAGCAGTTTAGGGGGCGAATCGTTGGGGGAGACCCAGTACTTC	CASSLGGESLGETQYF
TRBV7-8	few	.	TRBJ2-6	TGTGCCAGCGTCCCAGTAAGCTCTGGGGCCAACGTCCTGACTTTC	CASVPVSSGANVLTF
TRBV7-2	many	.	TRBJ2-7	TGTGCCAGCAGCGGGGGGTCTTACGAGCAGTACTTC	CASSGGSYEQYF
TRBV7-2	.	.	TRBJ1-1	TGTGCCAGCAGCCCGGGGGGGCTGAACACTGAAGCTTTCTTT	CASSPGGLNTEAFF
TRBV7-7	.	TRBD2	TRBJ2-3	TGTGCCAGCAGCTTAGGACTAGCGCTGACAGATACGCAGTATTTT	CASSLGLALTDTQYF
TRBV7-2	few	TRBD1	TRBJ2-5	TGTGCCAGCAGCTCCGGACAGGAGTGGGGGAGAGAGACCCAGTACTTC	CASSSGQEWGRETQYF
TRBV7-2	many	TRBD2	TRBJ2-5	TGTGCCAGCAGCGCACAAGGACTAGCGGGGCATAAATACCAAGAGACCCAGTACTTC	CASSAQGLAGHKYQETQYF
TRBV13	few	.	TRBJ1-1	TGTGCCAGCAGCTTAGCACAGGAGGGCACTGAAGCTTTCTTT	CASSLAQEGTEAFF
TRBV9	.	.	TRBJ2-5	TGTGCCAGCATCCACAGCAGCGAGACCCAGTACTTC	CASIHSSETQYF
TRBV7-2	.	.	TRBJ2-2	TGTGCCAGCAGCCCCGTTCCCTACGACTTAACCGGGGAGCTGTTTTTT	CASSPVPYDLTGELFF